This T cell receptor (beta chain) was captured in a study of blood T cell repertoires in COVID-19. Study-wide background: Specimens from acute and convalescent COVID-19 originated in the United States, Italy and Spain. The analysed material was cDNA or gDNA that came from T cells, B-cell-depleted T cells, or PBMCs.

Germline trimming cut 1 base from V and 4 bases from J; bases unmatched to any gene: 13. The germline V gene encodes CDR1 KGHSH and CDR2 LQKENI. The CDR3 is made up of 18 amino acids. In the original processing: Amplification with reference gene primers provided the estimates of nucleated cell counts. Sequencing was performed with immunoSEQ multiplex PCR; in TCRdb, only in-frame clones are kept and a portion is missing. V and J calls and clone size are given by that table; D and trimming were obtained from the DNA. The top ten hold approximately 15% of the sample, which has about 45,000 clones, roughly 90% seen once.

The genes are TRBV18 and TRBJ2-5; TRBD1 matches 9 bases. The source is a human donor in a cohort sampled during active COVID-19. Sample: peripheral blood. CDR3 protein: CASSPRLTQQGAGETQYF. DNA of the CDR3: TGTGCCAGCTCACCACGGTTGACGCAACAGGGGGCGGGAGAGACCCAGTACTTC.